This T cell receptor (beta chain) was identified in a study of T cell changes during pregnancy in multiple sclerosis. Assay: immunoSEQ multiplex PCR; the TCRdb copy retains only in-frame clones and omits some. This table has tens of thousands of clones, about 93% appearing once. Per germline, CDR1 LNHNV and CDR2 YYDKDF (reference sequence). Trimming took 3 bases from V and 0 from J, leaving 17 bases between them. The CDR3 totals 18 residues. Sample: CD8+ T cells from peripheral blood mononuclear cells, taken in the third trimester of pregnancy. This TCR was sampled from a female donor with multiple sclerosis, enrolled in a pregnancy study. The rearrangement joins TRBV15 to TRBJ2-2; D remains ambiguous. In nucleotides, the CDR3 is TGTGCCACCAGCAGTCCCAAACTGCGAATCGCGAACACCGGGGAGCTGTTTTTT. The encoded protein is CATSSPKLRIANTGELFF.